This paragraph covers one TCR beta chain sequence. Its antigen remains unknown. These data are taken from a study of lymphopenia after photon versus proton radiotherapy. Study-level points and caveats: Photon-treated patients lost naive T cells and TCR diversity; proton-treated stayed stable.

Generated by immunoSEQ multiplex PCR, the TCRdb table keeps only in-frame clones and is missing some. The sample lists several thousand clones; over 60% were seen once. This CDR3 contains 16 residues. Germline V gene lookup returns CDR1 SGHTS and CDR2 YDEGEE. The V and J ends lost 3 bases and 5 bases respectively, with 20 bases between them. This TCR came from a man at least 80 years old with esophageal cancer. The sample consisted of peripheral blood, taken from a patient treated with proton-based radiotherapy. This chain joins TRBV5-8 and TRBJ1-1; D ambiguous. CDR3 DNA sequence: TGTGCCAGCAGCTCCGACATTGTAGGACGTCGGACTGAAGCTTTCTTT. Its translation: CASSSDIVGRRTEAFF.